Listed below are T cell receptor beta chains from one sample, sequenced in a study of PD-1 blockade in classical Hodgkin lymphoma. Clones were read by immunoSEQ multiplex PCR, and TCRdb kept only the in-frame ones, dropping some. Altogether 15,000 to 18,000 clones are present, about 86% being singletons, with the ten largest covering roughly 0.77%. Sequencing used CD4+ T cells from blood. Receptors were obtained from a human donor with classical Hodgkin lymphoma. Each CDR3 is given with its conserved first and last residue. Fields, in order: V gene, J gene, D gene, clone size, CDR3 protein, CDR3 DNA. The D gene is left open where the match is weak. Expanded clones are given a class, and other clones once, few, many or no size at all.

V: TRBV6-5; J: TRBJ1-2; D: .; size: .; CDR3: CATRTGSTNYGYTF; DNA: TGTGCCACCAGAACAGGGTCCACTAACTATGGCTACACCTTC
V: TRBV4-3; J: TRBJ2-3; D: .; size: .; CDR3: CASSQGGQGFYSTDTQYF; DNA: TGCGCCAGCAGCCAAGGTGGTCAGGGGTTTTATAGCACAGATACGCAGTATTTT
V: TRBV27; J: TRBJ2-3; D: .; size: .; CDR3: CASSLTGRWDTQYF; DNA: TGTGCCAGCAGTTTAACCGGGAGATGGGATACGCAGTATTTT
V: TRBV6-5; J: TRBJ2-1; D: TRBD1; size: .; CDR3: CASSYRGQNYNEQFF; DNA: TGTGCCAGCAGTTATAGGGGACAGAATTACAATGAGCAGTTCTTC
V: TRBV27; J: TRBJ2-2; D: .; size: .; CDR3: CASSFSRRGPGGELFF; DNA: TGTGCCAGCAGTTTCAGTCGGAGGGGCCCAGGGGGGGAGCTGTTTTTT
V: TRBV2; J: TRBJ1-3; D: .; size: few; CDR3: CAIYATRNTIYF; DNA: TGTGCCATCTACGCCACCCGGAACACCATATATTTT
V: TRBV19; J: TRBJ2-2; D: .; size: .; CDR3: CASSIRMNTGELFF; DNA: TGTGCCAGTAGTATACGGATGAACACCGGGGAGCTGTTTTTT
V: TRBV5-1; J: TRBJ1-4; D: .; size: .; CDR3: CASSLGGQGSEKLFF; DNA: TGCGCCAGCAGCTTGGGAGGGCAGGGATCGGAAAAACTGTTTTTT
V: TRBV6-6; J: TRBJ2-1; D: .; size: .; CDR3: CASSYSQVYNEQFF; DNA: TGTGCCAGCAGTTATTCTCAGGTCTACAATGAGCAGTTCTTC
V: TRBV28; J: TRBJ2-5; D: TRBD1; size: .; CDR3: CASSLAGTGQQETQYF; DNA: TGTGCCAGCAGTCTCGCCGGGACAGGGCAGCAAGAGACCCAGTACTTC
V: TRBV6-5; J: TRBJ1-1; D: .; size: .; CDR3: CASSLRGNTEAFF; DNA: TGTGCCAGCAGCCTTAGGGGGAACACTGAAGCTTTCTTT
V: TRBV25-1; J: TRBJ2-1; D: TRBD1; size: .; CDR3: CASSHAGTGRYNEQFF; DNA: TGTGCCAGCAGTCATGCCGGGACAGGGCGTTACAATGAGCAGTTCTTC
V: TRBV18; J: TRBJ2-3; D: .; size: .; CDR3: CASSANNRAGSTDTQYF; DNA: TGTGCCAGCTCAGCAAACAACAGGGCCGGATCCACAGATACGCAGTATTTT
V: TRBV4-2; J: TRBJ2-7; D: .; size: .; CDR3: CASSQGLSYEQYF; DNA: TGTGCCAGCAGTCAGGGGCTGTCCTACGAGCAGTACTTC
V: TRBV27; J: TRBJ1-1; D: .; size: once; CDR3: CASRGLGRTEAFF; DNA: TGTGCCAGCAGAGGTTTAGGAAGGACTGAAGCTTTCTTT
V: TRBV10-1; J: TRBJ2-2; D: .; size: few; CDR3: CASMGEGELFF; DNA: TGCGCCAGCATGGGGGAGGGGGAGCTGTTTTTT
V: TRBV15; J: TRBJ1-1; D: .; size: few; CDR3: CATSGGDGNTEAFF; DNA: TGTGCCACCAGCGGAGGGGATGGGAACACTGAAGCTTTCTTT
V: TRBV11-3; J: TRBJ2-1; D: .; size: .; CDR3: CASSLGSSLVSNEQFF; DNA: TGTGCCAGCAGCTTAGGTTCTAGCCTCGTCTCCAATGAGCAGTTCTTC
V: TRBV14; J: TRBJ2-4; D: .; size: .; CDR3: CASSQVLDPAAKNIQYF; DNA: TGTGCCAGCAGCCAAGTTCTAGACCCGGCAGCCAAAAACATTCAGTACTTC
V: TRBV6-1; J: TRBJ2-1; D: .; size: .; CDR3: CASSELVNEQFF; DNA: TGTGCCAGCAGTGAATTGGTCAATGAGCAGTTCTTC
V: TRBV7-2; J: TRBJ2-3; D: .; size: .; CDR3: CASSLDFAVADTQYF; DNA: TGTGCCAGCAGCTTAGATTTTGCGGTCGCAGATACGCAGTATTTT
V: TRBV7-9; J: TRBJ1-2; D: TRBD1; size: .; CDR3: CASSLAGGQYTSYGYTF; DNA: TGTGCCAGCAGCTTAGCAGGGGGACAGTATACTTCCTATGGCTACACCTTC
V: TRBV28; J: TRBJ1-2; D: .; size: .; CDR3: CASSRTVNYGYTF; DNA: TGTGCCAGCAGCCGGACAGTGAACTATGGCTACACCTTC
V: TRBV5-6; J: TRBJ2-1; D: TRBD2; size: once; CDR3: CASSLLAGVLYNEQFF; DNA: TGTGCCAGCAGCTTGCTAGCGGGAGTACTCTACAATGAGCAGTTCTTC
V: TRBV28; J: TRBJ1-4; D: TRBD1; size: .; CDR3: CASRETGRVGKLFF; DNA: TGTGCCAGCAGGGAGACAGGGCGGGTTGGAAAACTGTTTTTT
V: TRBV29-1; J: TRBJ2-7; D: .; size: .; CDR3: CSVPGASSYEQYF; DNA: TGCAGCGTCCCTGGGGCTAGCTCCTACGAGCAGTACTTC
V: TRBV4-1; J: TRBJ1-1; D: .; size: .; CDR3: CASSPRLRDTEAFF; DNA: TGCGCCAGCAGCCCCCGACTGAGGGACACTGAAGCTTTCTTT
V: TRBV5-4; J: TRBJ1-1; D: .; size: .; CDR3: CASSSLSRPNTEAFF; DNA: TGTGCCAGCAGCTCCCTCTCACGCCCGAACACTGAAGCTTTCTTT
V: TRBV7-2; J: TRBJ2-5; D: TRBD2; size: .; CDR3: CASSSQPGLAGPKETQYF; DNA: TGTGCCAGCAGCTCACAACCGGGACTAGCGGGCCCCAAAGAGACCCAGTACTTC
V: TRBV6-1; J: TRBJ1-4; D: TRBD1; size: .; CDR3: CASRDHRGRNEKLFF; DNA: TGTGCCAGCAGGGACCACAGGGGACGTAATGAAAAACTGTTTTTT
V: TRBV4-3; J: TRBJ2-1; D: .; size: .; CDR3: CASSQDRPGGGEQFF; DNA: TGCGCCAGCAGCCAAGATCGGCCAGGTGGAGGTGAGCAGTTCTTC
V: TRBV29-1; J: TRBJ2-3; D: .; size: .; CDR3: CSVEGGSTDTQYF; DNA: TGCAGCGTTGAGGGAGGCAGCACAGATACGCAGTATTTT
V: TRBV7-2; J: TRBJ1-1; D: TRBD1; size: .; CDR3: CASSSTDRENTEAFF; DNA: TGTGCCAGCAGCTCAACGGACAGGGAGAACACTGAAGCTTTCTTT
V: TRBV9; J: TRBJ2-5; D: .; size: .; CDR3: CASSVGQGPNGETQYF; DNA: TGTGCCAGCAGCGTAGGGCAGGGCCCCAACGGCGAGACCCAGTACTTC
V: TRBV7-9; J: TRBJ2-7; D: .; size: .; CDR3: CASSPAGTPYEQYF; DNA: TGTGCCAGCAGCCCCGCCGGGACACCCTACGAGCAGTACTTC
V: TRBV19; J: TRBJ2-6; D: TRBD2; size: .; CDR3: CASSMGLAGAGANVLTF; DNA: TGTGCCAGTAGTATGGGACTAGCGGGAGCTGGGGCCAACGTCCTGACTTTC
V: TRBV7-2; J: TRBJ2-7; D: .; size: .; CDR3: CASSLGIGGTYEQYF; DNA: TGTGCCAGCAGCTTAGGGATCGGAGGAACCTACGAGCAGTACTTC
V: TRBV19; J: TRBJ1-2; D: .; size: .; CDR3: CASIGRDGIGQTYGYTF; DNA: TGTGCCAGTATTGGCCGGGACGGGATAGGCCAAACCTATGGCTACACCTTC
V: TRBV11-2; J: TRBJ2-5; D: .; size: .; CDR3: CASSLDSGHAETQYF; DNA: TGTGCCAGCAGCTTAGATTCCGGGCACGCGGAGACCCAGTACTTC
V: TRBV6-5; J: TRBJ1-3; D: .; size: .; CDR3: CASSYRYGNTIYF; DNA: TGTGCCAGCAGTTACCGCTACGGAAACACCATATATTTT
V: TRBV19; J: TRBJ2-6; D: .; size: .; CDR3: CASSSLMGVSSGANVLTF; DNA: TGTGCCAGTTCCTCCCTCATGGGAGTAAGCTCTGGGGCCAACGTCCTGACTTTC
V: TRBV5-8; J: TRBJ1-5; D: .; size: .; CDR3: CASSSGLLSNQPQHF; DNA: TGTGCCAGCAGCTCGGGACTCCTTAGCAATCAGCCCCAGCATTTT
V: TRBV7-2; J: TRBJ2-5; D: TRBD1; size: .; CDR3: CASSLGQGWGETQYF; DNA: TGTGCCAGCAGCTTAGGACAGGGGTGGGGTGAGACCCAGTACTTC
V: TRBV5-4; J: TRBJ1-2; D: TRBD1; size: .; CDR3: CASSWETGGAYYGYTF; DNA: TGTGCCAGCAGCTGGGAGACAGGGGGCGCTTACTATGGCTACACCTTC
V: TRBV5-1; J: TRBJ2-3; D: .; size: .; CDR3: CASSSGSTDTQYF; DNA: TGCGCCAGCAGCAGCGGGAGCACAGATACGCAGTATTTT
V: TRBV21-1; J: TRBJ2-1; D: .; size: .; CDR3: CASSITRFVSYNEQFF; DNA: TGTGCCAGCAGCATCACTAGGTTCGTCTCCTACAATGAGCAGTTCTTC
V: TRBV11-3; J: TRBJ2-5; D: .; size: .; CDR3: CASSHGTTGTQYF; DNA: TGTGCCAGCAGTCACGGGACCACAGGGACCCAGTACTTC
V: TRBV11-3; J: TRBJ2-5; D: TRBD1; size: .; CDR3: CASSPTRTGTQYF; DNA: TGTGCCAGCAGCCCTACAAGGACAGGAACCCAGTACTTC
V: TRBV29-1; J: TRBJ2-7; D: TRBD2; size: once; CDR3: CSVLPNAAGRASYEQYF; DNA: TGCAGCGTTCTCCCGAACGCGGCGGGGAGGGCCTCCTACGAGCAGTACTTC
V: TRBV6-1; J: TRBJ2-7; D: .; size: .; CDR3: CASSVRVALSEQYF; DNA: TGTGCCAGCAGTGTCAGGGTAGCGTTGAGCGAGCAGTACTTC